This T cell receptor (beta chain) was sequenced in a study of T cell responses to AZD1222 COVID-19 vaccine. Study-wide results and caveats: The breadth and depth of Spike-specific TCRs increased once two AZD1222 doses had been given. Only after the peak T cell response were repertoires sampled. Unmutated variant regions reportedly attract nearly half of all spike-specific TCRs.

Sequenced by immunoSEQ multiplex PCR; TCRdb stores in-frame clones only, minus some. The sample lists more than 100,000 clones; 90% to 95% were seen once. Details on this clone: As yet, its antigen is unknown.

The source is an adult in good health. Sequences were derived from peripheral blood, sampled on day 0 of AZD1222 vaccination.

The CDR3 nucleotides are TGTGCCAGCAGCCGACCGGGACAGGGAAACTACGAGCAGTACTTC. Its protein product is CASSRPGQGNYEQYF. V usage is TRBV4-2 and J usage is TRBJ2-7; TRBD1 aligns across 9 bases. The CDR3 spans 15 residues. With V trimmed by 4 bases and J by 3 bases, 7 bases remained unmatched. Per the germline V gene, CDR1 is LGHNA and CDR2 is YNFKEQ.